This TCR beta chain was sequenced in a study of a mutant IDH1 vaccine in newly diagnosed glioma. Study at large: Treated patients were roughly 62% male, about 38% female, mean age roughly 40 years. Study-level findings and limits: Researchers report vaccine-induced immune responses in approximately 93% of patients.

The sample's time point: week 47, end of study. With topical imiquimod, each dose of the vaccine consisted of 300 ug of mutant IDH1 20-mer peptide. The table came from immunoSEQ multiplex PCR; TCRdb's copy has only in-frame clones and leaves some out. The table has 84,000 or so clones, approximately 78% seen once. The CDR3 totals 14 residues. The V end was cut by 0 bases, the J end by 10 bases, with 12 bases between. CDR1 and CDR2 from the germline V gene are MNHNY and SVGAGI (reference sequence). In the case of this clone: Its antigen is undetermined.

This clonotype was obtained from a man between 35 and 55 years old with glioma. The gene calls are TRBV6-6 and TRBJ1-4, with D maybe TRBD1 (5 bases). Sequenced here: PBMCs, sampled from a glioma patient whose treatment included an IDH1 peptide vaccine. As DNA, the CDR3 is TGTGCCAGCAGTTACTCGGAGGGTGGGGGAAAACTGTTTTTT. This encodes CASSYSEGGGKLFF.